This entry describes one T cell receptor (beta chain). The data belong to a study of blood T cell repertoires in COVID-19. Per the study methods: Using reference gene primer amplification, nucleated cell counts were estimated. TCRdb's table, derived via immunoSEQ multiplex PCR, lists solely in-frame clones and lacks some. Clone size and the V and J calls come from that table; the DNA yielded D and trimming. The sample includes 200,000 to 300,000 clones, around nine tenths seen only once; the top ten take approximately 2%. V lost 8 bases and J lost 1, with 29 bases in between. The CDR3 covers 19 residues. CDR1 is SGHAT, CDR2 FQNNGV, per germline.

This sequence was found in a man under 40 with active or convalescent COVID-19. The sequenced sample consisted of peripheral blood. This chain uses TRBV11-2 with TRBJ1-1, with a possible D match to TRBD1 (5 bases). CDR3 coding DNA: TGTGCCAGCCGGGGGTCGGTTGGGGCAACAACTATAACGAACACTGAAGCTTTCTTT. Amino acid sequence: CASRGSVGATTITNTEAFF.